One and the same sample provided the 14 T cell receptor beta chains below, sequenced in a study of T-cell reconstitution after alpha-beta-depleted transplantation in children (dated by TCRdb to between 2015 and 2016). Library prep was done by PCR. Instrument used: Illumina HiSeq 2500. TCR library preparation used molecular barcoding, with unique molecular identifiers applied to normalize quantification of the TCRbeta repertoire. TCRdb reprocessing: public reads trimmed at Q25 with fastp, clones called with MiXCR, in-frame beta chains kept. Duplicate CDR3 protein sequences are folded into a single record with the most common DNA and genes. Recorded for this sample are a few hundred thousand distinct CDR3 sequences; 10% of them occurred a single time. Approximately 2.3% of the sample comes from the top ten. The starting material was PBMCs from the stem cell graft donor, obtained from the stem cell graft. The receptors here all came from a human donor who donated a stem cell graft to a child with acute lymphoblastic leukemia.

Ten or more counts support this clonotype. This chain connects TRBV10-3 to TRBJ2-5; D is unclear. The CDR3 runs to 10 residues. Germline V lookup: CDR1 ENHRY, CDR2 SYGVKD. Trimming removed 10 bases at V and 5 bases at J, with 8 bases between. This CDR3 reads CATGLETQYF. Written as DNA, the CDR3 is TGTGCCACCGGGTTGGAGACCCAGTACTTC.

This clonotype was counted at least ten times. The genes are TRBV29-1 and TRBJ2-2; 8 nucleotides align to TRBD1. J gave up 6 bases and V 0 bases, and 3 bases lay outside the gene matches. The CDR3 sequence is 14 residues long. The V gene's germline CDR1 is SQVTM and CDR2 ANQGSEA. The CDR3 spells CSVEDSQGAGELFF. The CDR3 region has the DNA TGCAGCGTTGAAGACTCACAGGGGGCCGGGGAGCTGTTTTTT.

This clonotype has only a few counts. CDR3 DNA: TGCAGTGCCACCAACAGGGGGCTTGGGAGCAATCAGCCCCAGCATTTT. Translated: CSATNRGLGSNQPQHF. This rearrangement joins TRBV20-1 to TRBJ1-5; 9 bases match TRBD1. J lost 1 base, V lost 6 bases, and 10 bases had no gene match. Germline CDR1 is DFQATT and CDR2 is SNEGSKA (reference sequence). This CDR3 is 16 amino acids long.

This clonotype was seen only a few times. The chain employs TRBV29-1 and TRBJ2-1; no definite D call. Per the germline V gene, CDR1 is SQVTM and CDR2 is ANQGSEA. The CDR3 is made up of 10 amino acids. The ends were cut back, 4 bases at V and 14 bases at J, with 12 bases in the middle. The DNA of the CDR3 is TGCAGCGTTGGGAGCTACTTGAAGTTCTTC. Its translation is CSVGSYLKFF.

The sample holds many counts of this clonotype. Compared with germline, one end of the junction differs, possibly owing to a read error. The chain combines TRBV18 with TRBJ2-7; 8 bases are a match to TRBD1. CDR3 length: 15 amino acids. The germline CDR1 and CDR2 sequences are KGHSH and LQKENI. In DNA form, the CDR3 reads TGTGCCAGCTCGCCACTTCCGGGGACAGGCCACGAGCAGTACTTC. Its protein product is CASSPLPGTGHEQYF.

This clonotype was seen more than once but under ten times. The chain carries TRBV7-9 and TRBJ2-6; no clear D. V was shortened by 1 base and J by 4 bases, with 5 bases between the two germline ends. This CDR3 contains 14 residues. Germline V gene data show CDR1 as SEHNR and CDR2 as FQNEAQ (reference sequence). CDR3: CASSLGYGANVLTF. The DNA for the CDR3 is TGTGCCAGCAGCTTAGGGTACGGGGCCAACGTCCTGACTTTC.

This clonotype has only a few counts. The chain carries TRBV5-5 and TRBJ2-7; D may be TRBD1 (5 bases). Trimming stripped 2 bases from V and 5 bases from J, with 17 bases between. This CDR3 is 15 amino acids long. Germline V lookup: CDR1 SGHKS, CDR2 YYEKEE (reference sequence). CDR3 in DNA: TGTGCCAGCAGCTTTGATTTCAGGGTTGCCAACGAGCAGTACTTC. This gives the protein CASSFDFRVANEQYF. The full variable domain, with the rest looked up from reference TRBV5-5 and TRBJ2-7, is DAGVTQSPTHLIKTRGQQVTLRCSPISGHKSVSWYQQVLGQGPQFIFQYYEKEERGRGNFPDRFSARQFPNYSSELNVNALLLGDSALYLCASSFDFRVANEQYFGPGTRLTVT.

This clonotype has more than one count but fewer than ten. The chain carries TRBV11-1 and TRBJ2-1; TRBD2 matches at 10 bases. The CDR3 length is 18 residues. Germline lookup yields CDR1 SGHAT and CDR2 FQDESV (reference sequence). Germline trimming cut 2 bases from V and 0 bases from J; bases unmatched to any gene: 7. The CDR3 here is CASSLIEASGSSYNEQFF. For the CDR3, the DNA is TGTGCCAGCAGCTTAATCGAGGCTAGCGGGAGCTCCTACAATGAGCAGTTCTTC.

The sample holds a few counts of this clonotype. The V and J genes are TRBV28 and TRBJ1-1, with D possibly being TRBD1 (6 bases). CDR1 MDHEN and CDR2 SYDVKM come from the germline V gene. The CDR3 consists of 15 residues. Trimming took 3 bases from V and 1 from J, leaving 12 bases between them. Written as DNA, the CDR3 is TGTGCCAGCAGTTTGTTGGGGGCCGGGAACACTGAAGCTTTCTTT. It encodes CASSLLGAGNTEAFF.

This clonotype has a count of ten or more. This chain links TRBV28 with TRBJ2-7; 13 bases agree with TRBD2. After removal of 6 bases from V and 5 bases from J, the junction contained 7 bases not matched to a gene. There are 15 residues in the CDR3. In germline, CDR1 is MDHEN, CDR2 SYDVKM. The CDR3 reads CASSDGLAGANEQYF. The DNA for the CDR3 is TGTGCCAGCAGCGACGGACTAGCGGGAGCCAACGAGCAGTACTTC.

The chain recombines TRBV5-1 with TRBJ2-2; D unclear. The germline V gene has CDR1 SGHRS and CDR2 YFSETQ. The V gene lost 0 bases and the J gene lost 0 bases, with 9 bases spanning the gap. The CDR3 covers 16 residues. CDR3 bases: TGCGCCAGCAGCTTGGGATCGGAAACGAACACCGGGGAGCTGTTTTTT. Translating it yields CASSLGSETNTGELFF. Complete variable domain (other parts from reference TRBV5-1 and TRBJ2-2): KAGVTQTPRYLIKTRGQQVTLSCSPISGHRSVSWYQQTPGQGLQFLFEYFSETQRNKGNFPGRFSGRQFSNSRSEMNVSTLELGDSALYLCASSLGSETNTGELFFGEGSRLTVL.

This clonotype came up many times. This sequence joins TRBV5-1 and TRBJ1-1, with 8 positions matching TRBD1. The ends lost 1 base at V and 5 bases at J; junction bases unmatched: 7. The CDR3 has 15 amino acids. Per the germline V gene, CDR1 is SGHRS and CDR2 is YFSETQ. Here the CDR3 reads CASSLMGTGGTEAFF. The CDR3 region has the DNA TGCGCCAGCAGCTTGATGGGCACAGGGGGGACTGAAGCTTTCTTT.

This chain uses TRBV7-2 with TRBJ2-7; D is undetermined. V lost 3 bases to trimming and J lost 0 bases, with 15 bases between them. The length of the CDR3 is 16 residues. Germline V gene data show CDR1 as SGHTA and CDR2 as FQGNSA. As DNA, the CDR3 is TGTGCCAGCAGCTTGGGTGCGCCCCGGAACTCCTACGAGCAGTACTTC. This codes for CASSLGAPRNSYEQYF.

This clonotype was detected only a few times. The genes are TRBV5-6 and TRBJ1-6; D unresolved. V lost 1 base and J 8 bases, leaving 13 bases between the germline ends. The CDR3 totals 15 residues. Per the germline V gene, CDR1 is SGHDT and CDR2 is YYEEEE. CDR3 amino acids: CASSLMASDDSPLHF. The CDR3 DNA reads TGTGCCAGCAGCTTGATGGCCTCGGATGATTCACCCCTCCACTTT.